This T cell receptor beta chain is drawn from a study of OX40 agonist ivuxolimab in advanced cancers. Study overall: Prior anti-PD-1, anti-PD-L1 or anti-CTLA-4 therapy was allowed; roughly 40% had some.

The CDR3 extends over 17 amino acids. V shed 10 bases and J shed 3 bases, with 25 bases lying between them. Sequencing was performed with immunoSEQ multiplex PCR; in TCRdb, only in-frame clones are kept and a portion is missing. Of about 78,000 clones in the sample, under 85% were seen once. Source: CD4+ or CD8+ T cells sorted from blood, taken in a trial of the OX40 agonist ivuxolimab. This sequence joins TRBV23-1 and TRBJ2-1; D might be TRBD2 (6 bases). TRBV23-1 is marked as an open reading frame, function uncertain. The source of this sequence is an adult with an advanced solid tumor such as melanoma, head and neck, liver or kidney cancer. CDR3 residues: CATKDGGISLFYNEQFF. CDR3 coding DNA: TGCGCCACCAAGGATGGGGGGATCTCGCTTTTCTACAATGAGCAGTTCTTC.